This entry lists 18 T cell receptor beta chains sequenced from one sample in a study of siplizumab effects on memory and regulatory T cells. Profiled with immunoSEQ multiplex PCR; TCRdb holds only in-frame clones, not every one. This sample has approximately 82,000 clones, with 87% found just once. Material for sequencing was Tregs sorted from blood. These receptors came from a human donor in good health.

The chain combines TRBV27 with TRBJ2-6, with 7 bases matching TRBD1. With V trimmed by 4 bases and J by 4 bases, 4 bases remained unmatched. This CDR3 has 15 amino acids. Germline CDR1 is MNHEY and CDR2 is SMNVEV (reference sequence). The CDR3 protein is CASSSTGAGANVLTF. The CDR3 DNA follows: TGTGCCAGCAGTTCCACAGGGGCAGGGGCCAACGTCCTGACTTTC.

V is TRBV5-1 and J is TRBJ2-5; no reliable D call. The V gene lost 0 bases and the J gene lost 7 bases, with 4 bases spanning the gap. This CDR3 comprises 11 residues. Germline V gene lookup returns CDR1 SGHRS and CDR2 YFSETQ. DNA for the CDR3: TGCGCCAGCAGCTTGGTGGGGACCCAGTACTTC. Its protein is CASSLVGTQYF.

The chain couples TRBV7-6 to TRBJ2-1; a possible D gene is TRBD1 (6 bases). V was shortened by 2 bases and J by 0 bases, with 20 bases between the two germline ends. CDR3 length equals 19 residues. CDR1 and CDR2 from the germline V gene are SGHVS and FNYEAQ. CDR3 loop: CASSLPPPNRVDSYNEQFF. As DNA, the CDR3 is TGTGCCAGCAGCTTACCCCCACCGAACAGGGTAGACTCCTACAATGAGCAGTTCTTC.

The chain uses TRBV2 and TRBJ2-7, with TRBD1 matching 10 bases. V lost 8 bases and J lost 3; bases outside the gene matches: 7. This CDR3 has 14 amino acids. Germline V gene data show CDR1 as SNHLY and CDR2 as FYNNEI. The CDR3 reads CASPPGQGHYEQYF. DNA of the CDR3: TGTGCCAGCCCCCCGGGACAGGGGCACTACGAGCAGTACTTC. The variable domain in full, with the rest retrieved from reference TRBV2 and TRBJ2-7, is EPEVTQTPSHQVTQMGQEVILRCVPISNHLYFYWYRQILGQKVEFLVSFYNNEISEKSEIFDDQFSVERPDGSNFTLKIRSTKLEDSAMYFCASPPGQGHYEQYFGPGTRLTVT.

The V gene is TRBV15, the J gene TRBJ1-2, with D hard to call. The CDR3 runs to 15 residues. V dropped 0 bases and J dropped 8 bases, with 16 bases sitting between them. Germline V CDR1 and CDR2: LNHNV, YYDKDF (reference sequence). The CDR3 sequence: CATSRDRLRGDGYTF. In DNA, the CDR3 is TGTGCCACCAGCAGAGATCGATTACGGGGAGACGGCTACACCTTC.

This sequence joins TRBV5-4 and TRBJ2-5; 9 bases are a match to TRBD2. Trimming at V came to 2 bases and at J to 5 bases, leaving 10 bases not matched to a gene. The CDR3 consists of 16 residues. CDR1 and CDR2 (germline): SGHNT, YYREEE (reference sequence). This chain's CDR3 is CASSFSLGTSFETQYF. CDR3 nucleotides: TGTGCCAGCAGCTTCTCCCTGGGGACTAGCTTTGAGACCCAGTACTTC.

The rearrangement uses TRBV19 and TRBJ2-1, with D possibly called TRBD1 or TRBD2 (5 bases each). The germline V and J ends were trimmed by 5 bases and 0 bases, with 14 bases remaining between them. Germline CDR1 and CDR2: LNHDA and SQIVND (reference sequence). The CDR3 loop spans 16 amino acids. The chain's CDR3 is CASSSGQGRSYNEQFF. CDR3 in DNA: TGTGCCAGTAGTTCGGGTCAGGGACGCTCCTACAATGAGCAGTTCTTC.

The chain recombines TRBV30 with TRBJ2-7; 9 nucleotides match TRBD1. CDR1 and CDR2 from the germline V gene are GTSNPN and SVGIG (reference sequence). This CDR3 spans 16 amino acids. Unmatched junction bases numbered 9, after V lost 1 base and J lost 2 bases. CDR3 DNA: TGTGCCTGGAGTGATTCCTGGGACAGGGACCCCTACGAGCAGTACTTC. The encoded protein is CAWSDSWDRDPYEQYF.

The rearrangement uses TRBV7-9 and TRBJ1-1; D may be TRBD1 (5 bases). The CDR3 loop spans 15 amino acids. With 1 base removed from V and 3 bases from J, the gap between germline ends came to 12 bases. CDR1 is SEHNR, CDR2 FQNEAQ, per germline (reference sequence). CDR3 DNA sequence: TGTGCCAGCAGCTTAGGCACCTTAGGGGACACTGAAGCTTTCTTT. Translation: CASSLGTLGDTEAFF.

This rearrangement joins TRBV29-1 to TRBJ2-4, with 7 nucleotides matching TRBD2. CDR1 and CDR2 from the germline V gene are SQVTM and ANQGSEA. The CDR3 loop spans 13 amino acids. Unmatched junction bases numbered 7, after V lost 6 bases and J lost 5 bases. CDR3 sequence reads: CSVRLAPENIQYF. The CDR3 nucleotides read TGCAGCGTCCGACTAGCTCCCGAAAACATTCAGTACTTC.

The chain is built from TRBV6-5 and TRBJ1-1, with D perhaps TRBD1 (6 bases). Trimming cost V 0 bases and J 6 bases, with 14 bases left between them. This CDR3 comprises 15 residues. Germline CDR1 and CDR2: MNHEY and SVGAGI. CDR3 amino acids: CASSYSMTGLAEAFF. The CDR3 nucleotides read TGTGCCAGCAGTTACTCAATGACAGGTTTGGCTGAAGCTTTCTTT.

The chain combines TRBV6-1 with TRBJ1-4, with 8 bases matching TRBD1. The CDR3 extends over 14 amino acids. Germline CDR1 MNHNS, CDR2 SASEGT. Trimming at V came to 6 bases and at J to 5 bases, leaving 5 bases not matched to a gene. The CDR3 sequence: CASSGQGLNEKLFF. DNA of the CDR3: TGTGCCAGCAGCGGACAGGGACTAAATGAAAAACTGTTTTTT.

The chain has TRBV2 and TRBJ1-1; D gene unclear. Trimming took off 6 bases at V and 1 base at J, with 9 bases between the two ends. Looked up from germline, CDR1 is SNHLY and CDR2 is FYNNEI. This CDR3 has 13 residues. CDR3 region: CASSGLWNTEAFF. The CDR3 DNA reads TGTGCCAGCAGCGGACTGTGGAACACTGAAGCTTTCTTT. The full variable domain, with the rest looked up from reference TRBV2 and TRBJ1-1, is EPEVTQTPSHQVTQMGQEVILRCVPISNHLYFYWYRQILGQKVEFLVSFYNNEISEKSEIFDDQFSVERPDGSNFTLKIRSTKLEDSAMYFCASSGLWNTEAFFGQGTRLTVV.

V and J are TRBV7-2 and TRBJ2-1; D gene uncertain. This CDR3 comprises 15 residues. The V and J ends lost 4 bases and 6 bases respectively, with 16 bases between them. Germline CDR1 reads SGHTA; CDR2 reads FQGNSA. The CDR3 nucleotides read TGTGCCAGCAGCTCTTACCACCGGAACAGCAATGAGCAGTTCTTC. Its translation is CASSSYHRNSNEQFF.

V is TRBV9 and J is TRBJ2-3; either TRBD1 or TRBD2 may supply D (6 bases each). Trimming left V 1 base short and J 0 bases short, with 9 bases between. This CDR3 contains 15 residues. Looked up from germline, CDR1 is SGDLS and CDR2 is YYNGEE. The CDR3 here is CASSVRGASTDTQYF. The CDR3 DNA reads TGTGCCAGCAGCGTAAGGGGGGCCAGCACAGATACGCAGTATTTT. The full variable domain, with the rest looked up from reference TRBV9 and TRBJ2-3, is DSGVTQTPKHLITATGQRVTLRCSPRSGDLSVYWYQQSLDQGLQFLIQYYNGEERAKGNILERFSAQQFPDLHSELNLSSLELGDSALYFCASSVRGASTDTQYFGPGTRLTVL.

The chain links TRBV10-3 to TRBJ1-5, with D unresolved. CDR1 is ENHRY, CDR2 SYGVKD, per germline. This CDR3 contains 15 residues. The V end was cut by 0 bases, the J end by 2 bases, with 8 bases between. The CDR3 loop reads CAISESILGNQPQHF. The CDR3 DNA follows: TGTGCCATCAGTGAGTCGATTCTTGGCAATCAGCCCCAGCATTTT.

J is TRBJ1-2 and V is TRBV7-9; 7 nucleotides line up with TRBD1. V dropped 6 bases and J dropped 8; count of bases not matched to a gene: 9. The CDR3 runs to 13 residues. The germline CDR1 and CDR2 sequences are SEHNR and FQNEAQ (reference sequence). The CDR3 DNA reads TGTGCCAGCAGAGACAGGGAAAGAGGAGGCTACACCTTC. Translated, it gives CASRDRERGGYTF. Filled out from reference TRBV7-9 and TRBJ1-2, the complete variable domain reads DTGVSQNPRHKITKRGQNVTFRCDPISEHNRLYWYRQTLGQGPEFLTYFQNEAQLEKSRLLSDRFSAERPKGSFSTLEIQRTEQGDSAMYLCASRDRERGGYTFGSGTRLTVV.

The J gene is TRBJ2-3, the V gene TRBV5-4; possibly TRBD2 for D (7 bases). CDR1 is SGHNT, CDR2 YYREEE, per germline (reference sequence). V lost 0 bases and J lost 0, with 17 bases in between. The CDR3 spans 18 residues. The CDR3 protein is CASSLGQGGGSSTDTQYF. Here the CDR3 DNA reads TGTGCCAGCAGCTTGGGCCAGGGAGGGGGATCTAGCACAGATACGCAGTATTTT.